Listed below are T cell receptor beta chains from one sample, sequenced in a study of regulatory T cells in long-lasting Graves disease. TCRdb used MiXCR to reprocess the multiplex PCR reads, holding one entry per CDR3 protein. In the table there are 400,000 to 600,000 distinct CDR3 sequences, under 25% of which are singletons. Sample: peripheral blood mononuclear cells (PBMCs), taken when the disease was refractory, from a patient treated with antithyroid drugs. These receptors were taken from a female donor with Graves disease. Each CDR3 is given with its conserved first and last residue. Each record gives: V gene, clone size, CDR3 length, D gene, J gene, CDR3 DNA, CDR3 protein. D genes are given only for firm matches. Where a row states a size, it is once, few, many or the class of an expanded clone; other rows omit it.

TRBV12-3/TRBV12-4	many	13	-	TRBJ1-1	TGTGCCAGCTGCAGGGGCAGGAACACTGAAGCTTTCTTT	CASCRGRNTEAFF
TRBV12-3/TRBV12-4	many	14	TRBD1	TRBJ2-7	TGTGCCAGCAGTTTTGGGACAGCTACCTACGAGCAGTACTTC	CASSFGTATYEQYF
TRBV30	few	14	-	TRBJ1-1	TGTGCCTGGACCTCGGGCCGGATGAACACTGAAGCTTTCTTT	CAWTSGRMNTEAFF
TRBV3-1	many	14	-	TRBJ1-1	TGTGCCAGCAGCCAAGATCACCTGAACACTGAAGCTTTCTTT	CASSQDHLNTEAFF
TRBV30	-	12	-	TRBJ1-6	TGTGCCTGGAGTAAGGGGCGTCTCGCCCTCCACTTT	CAWSKGRLALHF
TRBV30	-	12	-	TRBJ1-2	TGTGCCTGGAGTGGGACAGCCTATGGCTACACCTTC	CAWSGTAYGYTF
TRBV25-1	-	16	TRBD1	TRBJ2-3	TGTGCCAGCAGTGATCAGGGGGCTCTAATCACAGATACGCAGTATTTT	CASSDQGALITDTQYF
TRBV27	many	14	TRBD1	TRBJ1-2	TGTGCCAGCAGCCCCTCCGGAACAGGGGGCCAGGGAACCTTC	CASSPSGTGGQGTF
TRBV20-1	-	15	-	TRBJ1-5	TGCAGTGCTAGAGAGGGGGACCCGGGGAATCAGCCCCAGCATTTT	CSAREGDPGNQPQHF
TRBV19	many	13	TRBD1	TRBJ1-4	TGTGCCTCAAACAGGGGGATAGAGGAAAAACTGTTTTTT	CASNRGIEEKLFF
TRBV5-1	-	15	-	TRBJ2-4	TGCGCCAGCAGCTCCAGGGAAGATGGCAAAAACATTCAGTACTTC	CASSSREDGKNIQYF
TRBV20-1	-	14	TRBD1	TRBJ1-1	TGCAGTGCCCAGGACAGGGGTGAAAACACTGAAGCTTTCTTT	CSAQDRGENTEAFF
TRBV29-1	few	13	-	TRBJ2-2	TGCAGCGTTGAGGGCAGGGTGACCGGGGAGCTGTTTTTT	CSVEGRVTGELFF
TRBV5-1	once	22	-	TRBJ2-2	TGCGCCAGCAGCTTGAACGCGCGGTGGACAGCTTCAAGCGATAAAAACACCGGGGAGCTGTTTTTT	CASSLNARWTASSDKNTGELFF
TRBV5-1	few	13	-	TRBJ2-7	TGCGCCAGCAGCTTGGAGGGGCCCGACGAGCAGTACTTC	CASSLEGPDEQYF
TRBV6-1	many	15	-	TRBJ1-5	TGTGCCAGCACTCCCTCGGCCTTTTTGTATCAGCCCCAGCATTTT	CASTPSAFLYQPQHF
TRBV28	many	15	TRBD1	TRBJ1-2	TGTGCCAGCAGTCCTCCGGGACAGCCTTTCTATGGCTACACCTTC	CASSPPGQPFYGYTF
TRBV12-3/TRBV12-4	-	13	-	TRBJ2-2	TGTGCCAGCAGTTTTCGGGCCTTCGGGGAGCTGTTTTTT	CASSFRAFGELFF
TRBV7-2	few	19	-	TRBJ2-5	TGTGCCAGCAGCCCCTCGGACAGGGGACTAGCGTCCCCTCGAGAGACCCAGTACTTC	CASSPSDRGLASPRETQYF
TRBV12-3/TRBV12-4	many	13	-	TRBJ1-1	TGTGCCAGCAGTTTGCAGGCAGGGGCTGAAGCTTTCTTT	CASSLQAGAEAFF
TRBV12-3/TRBV12-4	many	14	-	TRBJ1-1	TGTGCCAGCAGTCCAGGGTGGGGGGACACTGAAGCTTTCTTT	CASSPGWGDTEAFF
TRBV19	-	15	-	TRBJ1-2	TGTGCCAGTAGTATAGATCTGGGGGGTGTCTATGGCTACACCTTC	CASSIDLGGVYGYTF
TRBV12-3/TRBV12-4	-	15	TRBD1	TRBJ1-2	TGTGCCAGCAGTTTACACGACAGGGACCCCTATGGCTACACCTTC	CASSLHDRDPYGYTF
TRBV29-1	many	14	-	TRBJ2-5	TGCAGCGTTCCTGGAGCAGGCGTCCAAGAGACCCAGTACTTC	CSVPGAGVQETQYF
TRBV6-1	many	14	-	TRBJ1-1	TGTGCCAGCAGTGCCAGGCCAACGGGCACTGAAGCTTTCTTT	CASSARPTGTEAFF
TRBV6-1	many	14	TRBD1	TRBJ2-7	TGTGCCAGCAGTGTACCCAGGGGGCCATACGAGCAGTACTTC	CASSVPRGPYEQYF
TRBV3-1	many	14	TRBD1	TRBJ1-4	TGTGCCAGCAGCCGGGGACAGGGTCTTGAAAAACTGTTTTTT	CASSRGQGLEKLFF
TRBV5-1	-	13	-	TRBJ1-2	TGCGCCAGCAGCTTGTATCTAGCGGATGGCTACACCTTC	CASSLYLADGYTF
TRBV28	many	16	TRBD1	TRBJ1-1	TGTGCCAGCAGTTATGGACAGGGGGCCGAGTACACTGAAGCTTTCTTT	CASSYGQGAEYTEAFF
TRBV2	many	14	-	TRBJ1-5	TGTGCCAGCAGTGAAAATTTAAGAGGGGGGCCCCAGCATTTT	CASSENLRGGPQHF
TRBV24-1	many	15	TRBD1	TRBJ1-1	TGTGCCACCAGTGAGGCGGGACAGCTTAACACTGAAGCTTTCTTT	CATSEAGQLNTEAFF